Listed here are 2 T cell receptor beta chains from one sample, sequenced in a study of blood T cell repertoires in COVID-19. Measured with immunoSEQ multiplex PCR; TCRdb has only the in-frame clones, and not every one. The data contain fewer than 120,000 clones, approximately 90% of them singletons. The sample taken for sequencing was peripheral blood. These receptors were obtained from a woman aged 45 to 65 with acute or convalescent COVID-19.

The chain uses TRBV4-2 and TRBJ1-2, with D tentatively TRBD1 (6 bases). The ends were cut back, 2 bases at V and 0 bases at J, with 13 bases in the middle. The germline V gene has CDR1 LGHNA and CDR2 YNFKEQ. CDR3 length: 16 residues. The CDR3 nucleotides read TGTGCCAGCAGCCAAAGAGACAGGAGCTCTAACTATGGCTACACCTTC. It codes for CASSQRDRSSNYGYTF.

The chain uses TRBV7-6 and TRBJ2-1, with 10 bases fitting TRBD2. After removal of 4 bases from V and 3 bases from J, the junction contained 6 bases not matched to a gene. The CDR3 runs to 16 residues. Per germline, CDR1 SGHVS and CDR2 FNYEAQ. CDR3 DNA sequence: TGTGCCAGCAGCTCGCTAGCGGGAGAGGGCTACAATGAGCAGTTCTTC. This sequence encodes CASSSLAGEGYNEQFF.